The clone carrying this TCR beta chain was detected many times. Its antigen is undetermined. One entry per CDR3 protein results from TCRdb running MiXCR on the 5' RACE reads. The table records 450,000 to 550,000 distinct CDR3 sequences, less than 6% of them present only once. The data originate from a study of CD8 T cells in ankylosing spondylitis. Findings of the study overall: Disease-linked clones bore a CD8+ phenotype and were relatively rare in peripheral blood. In ankylosing spondylitis blood, a motif of roughly eight highly homologous TCR beta variants appeared characteristic.

There are 14 residues in the CDR3. The germline V gene has CDR1 MDHEN and CDR2 SYDVKM. Between the trimmed V and J ends, which lost 5 bases and 0 bases, there was a span of 8 bases. The TCR sequence derives from a male donor with ankylosing spondylitis. Sequenced: blood, either unsorted or a sorted T cell fraction (not recorded which). The gene calls are TRBV28 and TRBJ2-4; no definite D call. CDR3 in amino acids: CASSPRLAKNIQYF. DNA of the CDR3: TGTGCCAGCAGTCCTAGGTTAGCCAAAAACATTCAGTACTTC.